These 30 T cell receptor beta chains were sequenced from one sample in a study of T-cell memory formation after mild COVID-19 (dated by TCRdb to the early 2020s). The protocol used for the library was 5' RACE. These reads were obtained on an Illumina NovaSeq 6000. TCRdb ran its own pipeline on the public reads, namely fastp trimming at Q25 and MiXCR clone calling, and kept in-frame beta chains. Merged by CDR3 protein, the rows form single entries marked with the most common genes and DNA. The sample profile shows a few hundred thousand distinct CDR3 sequences; more than 25% of them were found once. The biggest ten clones account for approximately 10% of the sample. The sample taken for sequencing was PBMCs or a T cell subset sorted from them (not recorded which). Receptors originate from an adult woman who had mild COVID-19 (a few samples of this study predate the infection). The sample titles of this study are shuffled in the database, so cell type and time point are left out; the donor was told from shared clones.

The gene calls are TRBV6-4 and TRBJ2-3; D ambiguous. Per germline, CDR1 MRHNA and CDR2 SNTAGT. The CDR3 runs to 15 residues. The ends were cut back, 3 bases at V and 2 bases at J, with 12 bases in the middle. For the CDR3, the DNA is TGTGCCAGCAGTGAGAGTCCTGCCTCCACAGATACGCAGTATTTT. This gives the protein CASSESPASTDTQYF.

This chain joins TRBV3-1 and TRBJ1-6, with D hard to call. The V end lost 1 base, the J end lost 5 bases, and 12 bases lay between the germline ends. There are 16 residues in the CDR3. Per the germline V gene, CDR1 is LGHDT and CDR2 is YNNKEL (reference sequence). The CDR3 loop is CASSQGILGNNSPLHF. As DNA, the CDR3 is TGTGCCAGCAGCCAAGGGATATTGGGGAATAATTCACCCCTCCACTTT.

The chain has TRBV4-3 and TRBJ2-7; perhaps D is TRBD1 or TRBD2 (6 bases each). CDR1 and CDR2 from the germline V gene are LGHNA and YSLEER. Trimming cost V 1 base and J 2 bases, with 12 bases left between them. The CDR3 contains 15 residues. CDR3 amino acids: CASSQGGAGAYEQYF. DNA for the CDR3: TGCGCCAGCAGCCAAGGGGGGGCCGGGGCCTACGAGCAGTACTTC.

Here the CDR3 DNA reads TGTGCCAGCAGCCAAGGTGGGGGGATCTACGAGCAGTACTTC. Its translation is CASSQGGGIYEQYF. The chain joins TRBV3-1 to TRBJ2-7; possible D gene TRBD2, 6 bases. This CDR3 comprises 14 residues. The V gene lost 1 base and the J gene lost 3 bases, with 10 bases spanning the gap. Germline CDR1 reads LGHDT; CDR2 reads YNNKEL (reference sequence).

This chain uses TRBV6-4 with TRBJ2-7; unclear D gene. This CDR3 is built from 12 residues. V was clipped by 2 bases and J by 2 bases, with 4 bases between them. CDR1 and CDR2 (germline): MRHNA, SNTAGT. CDR3 sequence (DNA): TGTGCCAGCAGTGACGGGACCTACGAGCAGTACGTC. Amino acid sequence: CASSDGTYEQYV.

This clonotype showed up just a few times. This chain connects TRBV7-9 to TRBJ1-1; tentative D call: TRBD1 (6 bases). The CDR3 runs 15 residues. V was pared by 5 bases and J by 4 bases, with 17 bases between. Germline V CDR1 and CDR2: SEHNR, FQNEAQ (reference sequence). As DNA, the CDR3 is TGTGCCAGCAGCGTCCCGGGGGGCGCGGTCACTGAAGCTTTCTTT. Its protein is CASSVPGGAVTEAFF.

J is TRBJ2-7 and V is TRBV19, with 8 positions matching TRBD1. V lost 3 bases, J lost 3 bases, and 7 bases stayed unmatched. The CDR3 runs to 15 residues. The germline V gene encodes CDR1 LNHDA and CDR2 SQIVND (reference sequence). The CDR3 DNA reads TGTGCCAGTAGTATTGGACAGGGCAAGTACTACGAGCAGTACTTC. This sequence encodes CASSIGQGKYYEQYF.

This chain joins TRBV5-1 and TRBJ1-1; D possibly corresponds to TRBD1 (5 bases). The CDR3 runs 14 residues. The germline V and J ends were trimmed by 6 bases and 5 bases, with 17 bases remaining between them. CDR1 and CDR2 (germline): SGHRS, YFSETQ. CDR3 DNA: TGCGCCAGCACCCTTCAGGGAGATCGGACTGAAGCTTTCTTT. Protein: CASTLQGDRTEAFF.

The V and J genes are TRBV5-1 and TRBJ1-1; D ambiguous. V lost 0 bases and J 0 bases, leaving 6 bases between the germline ends. Germline V gives CDR1 SGHRS, CDR2 YFSETQ. The CDR3 has 14 amino acids. CDR3 protein: CASSLDTLNTEAFF. The CDR3 DNA is TGCGCCAGCAGCTTGGACACCCTGAACACTGAAGCTTTCTTT.

This clonotype was counted between two and nine times. This chain connects TRBV25-1 to TRBJ2-1; 9 bases align to TRBD2. Germline CDR1 and CDR2: MGHDK and SYGVNS. J lost 6 bases, V lost 2 bases, and 5 bases had no gene match. CDR3 size: 15 residues. CDR3 loop: CASSEEAGGPNEQFF. The DNA of the CDR3 is TGTGCCAGCAGTGAAGAGGCGGGGGGGCCCAATGAGCAGTTCTTC.

This clonotype appeared a few times. The J gene is TRBJ2-7, the V gene TRBV20-1; perhaps TRBD1 as D (5 bases). V lost 3 bases and J 3 bases, leaving 6 bases between the germline ends. Germline V gene lookup returns CDR1 DFQATT and CDR2 SNEGSKA (reference sequence). CDR3 length equals 11 residues. The CDR3 DNA reads as TGCAGTGCTAGGGACAACTACGAGCAGTACTTC. Protein product: CSARDNYEQYF.

The V and J genes are TRBV7-3 and TRBJ2-1; 8 nucleotides agree with TRBD2. The CDR3 totals 17 residues. V was clipped by 2 bases and J by 5 bases; unmatched bases: 11. The germline CDR1 and CDR2 sequences are SGHTA and FQGTGA. The chain's CDR3 is CASSLHGLAHIDNEQFF. CDR3 DNA: TGTGCCAGCAGCTTACACGGACTAGCCCATATCGACAATGAGCAGTTCTTC. Full variable domain (rest looked up from reference TRBV7-3 and TRBJ2-1): GAGVSQTPSNKVTEKGKYVELRCDPISGHTALYWYRQSLGQGPEFLIYFQGTGAADDSGLPNDRFFAVRPEGSVSTLKIQRTERGDSAVYLCASSLHGLAHIDNEQFFGPGTRLTVL.

The gene calls are TRBV18 and TRBJ2-3; no definite D call. The germline V and J ends were trimmed by 5 bases and 4 bases, with 10 bases remaining between them. The germline CDR1 and CDR2 sequences are KGHSH and LQKENI. The length of the CDR3 is 13 residues. The CDR3 DNA is TGTGCCAGCTCAAGGATAGAGGCAGATACGCAGTATTTT. Its protein is CASSRIEADTQYF.

The gene calls are TRBV2 and TRBJ2-2; 12 bases line up with TRBD2. The CDR3 sequence is 15 residues long. Germline values: CDR1 SNHLY, CDR2 FYNNEI. V was clipped by 4 bases and J by 7 bases; unmatched bases: 4. The CDR3 coding sequence is TGTGCCAGCAGTGGGACTAGCGGGAATGTCGGGGAGCTGTTTTTT. This translates into CASSGTSGNVGELFF.

V gene TRBV4-1 combines with J gene TRBJ1-2, with TRBD1 matching 8 bases. Germline V gene sequence: CDR1 MGHRA, CDR2 YSYEKL. This CDR3 is built from 13 residues. Losses at the gene ends were 5 bases for V and 6 bases for J; bases not matched to a gene: 5. The CDR3 sequence: CASSSGGLNGYTF. In nucleotides, the CDR3 is TGCGCCAGCAGCTCAGGGGGCTTGAATGGCTACACCTTC.

The chain joins TRBV7-9 to TRBJ2-1; 8 bases are a match to TRBD2. The CDR3 has 17 amino acids. J lost 3 bases, V lost 3 bases, and 10 bases had no gene match. Germline V gene data show CDR1 as SEHNR and CDR2 as FQNEAQ (reference sequence). The CDR3 DNA sequence: TGTGCCAGCAGCTTGGGCCCTCCTAGCGGGTACTACAATGAGCAGTTCTTC. Amino acids: CASSLGPPSGYYNEQFF. Full variable domain (rest looked up from reference TRBV7-9 and TRBJ2-1): DTGVSQNPRHKITKRGQNVTFRCDPISEHNRLYWYRQTLGQGPEFLTYFQNEAQLEKSRLLSDRFSAERPKGSFSTLEIQRTEQGDSAMYLCASSLGPPSGYYNEQFFGPGTRLTVL.

This clonotype appeared a few times. The genes are TRBV25-1 and TRBJ1-1; D ambiguous. The V end was cut by 3 bases, the J end by 6 bases, with 8 bases between. There are 12 residues in the CDR3. Germline-derived CDR1 and CDR2 are MGHDK and SYGVNS. The CDR3 DNA is TGTGCCAGCAGTGACCTCGACGCTGAAGCTTTCTTT. It translates to CASSDLDAEAFF.

This chain links TRBV14 with TRBJ1-6; D unresolved. This CDR3 comprises 13 residues. Trimming cost V 5 bases and J 9 bases, with 11 bases left between them. Per germline, CDR1 SGHDN and CDR2 FVKESK. The CDR3 region is CASSIEVGSPLHF. DNA for the CDR3: TGTGCCAGCAGCATCGAGGTTGGTTCACCCCTCCACTTT. Full variable domain (outside the CDR3, taken from reference TRBV14 and TRBJ1-6): EAGVTQFPSHSVIEKGQTVTLRCDPISGHDNLYWYRRVMGKEIKFLLHFVKESKQDESGMPNNRFLAERTGGTYSTLKVQPAELEDSGVYFCASSIEVGSPLHFGNGTRLTVT.

The gene calls are TRBV11-2 and TRBJ2-5; D not certain. Germline V gene data show CDR1 as SGHAT and CDR2 as FQNNGV. The CDR3 length is 13 residues. Trimming left V 3 bases short and J 6 bases short, with 11 bases between. CDR3 nucleotides: TGTGCCAGCAGCTTGATAGCCAGCCAGACCCAGTACTTC. Translating gives CASSLIASQTQYF.

This clonotype was picked up a small number of times. The rearrangement uses TRBV3-1 and TRBJ2-1, with 10 bases matching TRBD1. CDR1 is LGHDT and CDR2 is YNNKEL in the germline V gene (reference sequence). V dropped 1 base and J dropped 15; count of bases not matched to a gene: 3. This CDR3 contains 12 residues. The CDR3 sequence: CASSQVGQGLFF. DNA of the CDR3: TGTGCCAGCAGCCAAGTGGGACAGGGGTTGTTCTTC.

The J gene is TRBJ1-1, the V gene TRBV6-4; weak D call: TRBD1 (5 bases). The CDR3 runs to 13 residues. Germline assignment: CDR1 MRHNA and CDR2 SNTAGT. V dropped 4 bases and J dropped 1 base, with 7 bases sitting between them. The DNA for the CDR3 is TGTGCCAGCAGTGGGGACGGGAACACTGAAGCTTTCTTT. Residues: CASSGDGNTEAFF.

There are many counts of this clonotype. This chain connects TRBV6-2 or TRBV6-3 to TRBJ2-7, with TRBD2 as a possible D gene (6 bases). Trimming shortened V by 9 bases and J by 3 bases, and 6 bases separated the two germline ends. CDR3 length: 10 residues. CDR1 is MNHEY and CDR2 is SVGEGT in the germline V gene. CDR3 coding DNA: TGTGCCAGTAGCGGCTACGAGCAGTACTTC. It specifies CASSGYEQYF.

The chain combines TRBV6-5 with TRBJ2-1, with 12 bases matching TRBD2. CDR1 is MNHEY, CDR2 SVGAGI, per germline. The CDR3 loop spans 15 amino acids. V was pared by 8 bases and J by 2 bases, with 4 bases of the junction left unmatched. The CDR3 sequence is CASALAGGTYNEQFF. CDR3 nucleotides: TGTGCCAGCGCCCTAGCGGGAGGGACCTACAATGAGCAGTTCTTC.

This chain joins TRBV19 and TRBJ1-5; D unresolved. The length of the CDR3 is 13 residues. V gave up 3 bases and J gave up 7 bases, with 10 bases separating them. Germline loops: CDR1 LNHDA, CDR2 SQIVND (reference sequence). CDR3 region: CASSIATTQPQHF. DNA of the CDR3: TGTGCCAGTAGTATCGCGACTACACAGCCCCAGCATTTT.

J is TRBJ2-4 and V is TRBV12-3 or TRBV12-4; 9 positions match TRBD2. CDR3 size: 13 residues. Trimming at V came to 6 bases and at J to 3 bases, leaving 0 bases not matched to a gene. The CDR3 sequence: CASRLAGKNIQYF. Written as DNA, the CDR3 is TGTGCCAGCAGACTAGCGGGCAAAAACATTCAGTACTTC.

The gene calls are TRBV5-1 and TRBJ2-7; 12 bases align to TRBD1. V trimming: 4 bases; J trimming: 5 bases; junction bases outside the gene matches: 7. The CDR3 spans 15 residues. Per germline, CDR1 SGHRS and CDR2 YFSETQ. The CDR3 sequence: CASSRTGTGGDEQYF. Written as DNA, the CDR3 is TGCGCCAGCAGCAGAACCGGGACAGGGGGCGACGAGCAGTACTTC.

This clonotype has just a few counts. The chain joins TRBV29-1 to TRBJ2-6, with 9 positions matching TRBD1. Germline V gene sequence: CDR1 SQVTM, CDR2 ANQGSEA. With V trimmed by 7 bases and J by 4 bases, 5 bases remained unmatched. The CDR3 runs to 14 residues. The CDR3 bases are TGCAGCGCACAGGGGGCGGGAGGGGCCAACGTCCTGACTTTC. It encodes CSAQGAGGANVLTF.

The rearrangement joins TRBV20-1 to TRBJ2-1; TRBD2 matches 12 bases. The germline gives CDR1 DFQATT, CDR2 SNEGSKA (reference sequence). The CDR3 runs 18 residues. V lost 1 base and J lost 6; bases outside the gene matches: 13. The CDR3 spells CSARVKQASGRGVNEQFF. Here the CDR3 DNA reads TGCAGTGCTAGAGTTAAACAGGCTAGCGGGAGGGGAGTCAATGAGCAGTTCTTC.

The chain has TRBV5-1 and TRBJ2-7, with 7 bases matching TRBD2. CDR3 size: 15 residues. The J segment lost 7 bases and the V segment lost 4 bases, leaving 14 bases of the junction unmatched. The V gene's germline CDR1 is SGHRS and CDR2 YFSETQ. CDR3 sequence: CASSPAAAWGGEQYF. The CDR3 region has the DNA TGCGCCAGCAGCCCCGCGGCCGCGTGGGGGGGTGAGCAGTACTTC. Full variable domain (rest looked up from reference TRBV5-1 and TRBJ2-7): KAGVTQTPRYLIKTRGQQVTLSCSPISGHRSVSWYQQTPGQGLQFLFEYFSETQRNKGNFPGRFSGRQFSNSRSEMNVSTLELGDSALYLCASSPAAAWGGEQYFGPGTRLTVT.

The chain joins TRBV11-3 to TRBJ2-1; the match to TRBD1 covers 7 bases. The CDR3 covers 16 residues. Germline CDR1 SGHNT, CDR2 YENEEA. With 4 bases clipped from V and 0 bases from J, the junction kept 6 bases outside the gene matches. In nucleotides, the CDR3 is TGTGCCAGCAGCTCCGACAGGGCGAGCTCCTACAATGAGCAGTTCTTC. Protein product: CASSSDRASSYNEQFF.